These 8 T cell receptor beta chains share one sample of origin, sequenced in a study of early T cells in non-severe SARS-CoV-2 infection. TCRdb re-derived calls from the 5' RACE reads in MiXCR, one entry per CDR3 protein. The sample has about 76,000 distinct CDR3 sequences, 10% to 12% seen once. Sequencing was carried out using whole blood. All receptors come from an adult who was a healthcare worker with PCR-confirmed SARS-CoV-2 infection or an uninfected control (not recorded which).

V usage is TRBV7-9 and J usage is TRBJ1-2, with a weak D call TRBD1 (6 bases). V was shortened by 2 bases and J by 6 bases, with 16 bases between the two germline ends. Germline CDR1 SEHNR, CDR2 FQNEAQ (reference sequence). The length of the CDR3 is 15 residues. CDR3 nucleotide sequence: TGTGCCAGCAGCTTACCGGGCGGGGGCCTGGATGGCTACACCTTC. Protein product: CASSLPGGGLDGYTF.

This clonotype has ten or more counts. The chain employs TRBV6-2 or TRBV6-3 and TRBJ2-7; 8 bases agree with TRBD1. The germline CDR1 and CDR2 sequences are MNHEY and SVGEGT. Unmatched junction bases numbered 8, after V lost 6 bases and J lost 4 bases. This CDR3 is 14 amino acids long. CDR3 DNA: TGTGCCAGCAGCCCCAGGGGGCGGAGATACGAGCAGTACTTC. Translated: CASSPRGRRYEQYF.

The chain couples TRBV3-1 to TRBJ2-7; D unclear. The CDR3 totals 13 residues. Germline lookup yields CDR1 LGHDT and CDR2 YNNKEL (reference sequence). Trimming took 4 bases from V and 0 from J, leaving 7 bases between them. In DNA form, the CDR3 reads TGTGCCAGCAGCCGTCAACCCTCCTACGAGCAGTACTTC. Residues: CASSRQPSYEQYF.

Ten or more counts support this clonotype. The rearrangement links TRBV19 to TRBJ2-2; 9 bases align to TRBD1. Germline values: CDR1 LNHDA, CDR2 SQIVND (reference sequence). V was pared by 5 bases and J by 2 bases, with 3 bases of the junction left unmatched. The CDR3 runs 15 residues. In DNA, the CDR3 is TGTGCCAGTAGTGTGGACAGGGGAAACACCGGGGAGCTGTTTTTT. It is translated as CASSVDRGNTGELFF.

The V and J genes are TRBV9 and TRBJ2-3, with D hard to call. CDR3 length equals 13 residues. V lost 3 bases, J lost 5 bases, and 10 bases lay in between. Germline loops: CDR1 SGDLS, CDR2 YYNGEE. CDR3 region: CASSGVGKDTQYF. CDR3 sequence (DNA): TGTGCCAGCAGCGGGGTTGGCAAAGATACGCAGTATTTT.

Points on this clonotype: A much larger clone lies a single base off, so this may be a read error. This chain joins TRBV7-2 and TRBJ2-5; the D is unclear. Germline CDR1 SGHTA, CDR2 FQGNSA. This CDR3 spans 13 amino acids. DNA of the CDR3: TGTGTCAGCAGCCCGGGTGCAGCAGAGACCCAGTACTTC. Its protein product is CVSSPGAAETQYF.

This chain connects TRBV5-8 to TRBJ2-1; D is undetermined. The V gene's germline CDR1 is SGHTS and CDR2 YDEGEE. Trimming removed 1 base from V and 5 bases from J, with 10 bases in between. The CDR3 loop spans 14 amino acids. In DNA, the CDR3 is TGTGCCAGCAGCTTGCCGGACGGAAACAATGAGCAGTTCTTC. Its translation is CASSLPDGNNEQFF.

V is TRBV4-1 and J is TRBJ2-5, with D maybe TRBD2 (5 bases). This CDR3 spans 15 amino acids. Germline CDR1 and CDR2: MGHRA and YSYEKL. V was cut by 1 base and J by 5 bases, with 14 bases left in between. The CDR3 loop reads CASSQARPPGETQYF. For the CDR3, the DNA is TGCGCCAGCAGCCAAGCACGTCCCCCGGGGGAGACCCAGTACTTC.